This is a list of T cell receptor beta chains from one sample in a study of blood T cell repertoires in COVID-19. TCRdb's copy holds only in-frame clones and misses some; the assay was immunoSEQ multiplex PCR. This sample has some 70,000 clones; around 80% occur once, and the top ten carry roughly 13%. The material sequenced was peripheral blood. The receptors were sampled from a man aged 50-59 years with COVID-19, enrolled during active disease. The CDR3 runs from the conserved cysteine through the conserved F or W. A D gene is named only where the DNA matches it firmly. Expanded clones are given a class, and other clones once, few, many or no size at all.

j_gene: TRBJ1-1
d_gene: -
abundance: -
len: 16
v_gene: TRBV6-5
CDR3aa: CASSYSFARAHTEAFF
CDR3nt: TGTGCCAGCAGTTACTCGTTTGCCAGGGCCCACACTGAAGCTTTCTTT

j_gene: TRBJ1-2
d_gene: -
abundance: -
len: 14
v_gene: TRBV14
CDR3aa: CASSQASGSGGYTF
CDR3nt: TGTGCCAGCAGCCAAGCATCGGGGTCTGGCGGCTACACCTTC

j_gene: TRBJ2-1
d_gene: TRBD2
abundance: -
len: 15
v_gene: TRBV6-5
CDR3aa: CASRVSGRSYNEQFF
CDR3nt: TGTGCCAGCAGGGTTAGCGGGAGGTCCTACAATGAGCAGTTCTTC

j_gene: TRBJ2-7
d_gene: -
abundance: -
len: 16
v_gene: TRBV21-1
CDR3aa: CASSPVRTPISYEQYF
CDR3nt: TGTGCCAGCAGTCCTGTAAGGACACCGATCTCCTACGAGCAGTACTTC

j_gene: TRBJ1-1
d_gene: TRBD1
abundance: -
len: 16
v_gene: TRBV6-1
CDR3aa: CASSEKSTGGGGKAFF
CDR3nt: TGTGCCAGCAGTGAAAAGTCAACAGGGGGAGGGGGAAAAGCTTTCTTT

j_gene: TRBJ2-1
d_gene: -
abundance: few
len: 14
v_gene: TRBV6-5
CDR3aa: CASAAVRGEGKEFF
CDR3nt: TGTGCCAGCGCGGCGGTTAGGGGGGAGGGGAAGGAGTTCTTC

j_gene: TRBJ2-7
d_gene: TRBD1
abundance: -
len: 14
v_gene: TRBV28
CDR3aa: CASRPGQASYEQYF
CDR3nt: TGTGCCAGCAGACCGGGACAGGCCTCCTACGAGCAGTACTTC

j_gene: TRBJ1-5
d_gene: TRBD1
abundance: -
len: 12
v_gene: TRBV12-3/TRBV12-4
CDR3aa: CASRAGGQPQHF
CDR3nt: TGTGCCAGCAGGGCAGGGGGTCAGCCCCAGCATTTT

j_gene: TRBJ2-1
d_gene: TRBD2
abundance: -
len: 21
v_gene: TRBV20-1
CDR3aa: CSASGSIPLEAGGSSYNEQFF
CDR3nt: TGCAGTGCTAGTGGCAGCATTCCCCTAGAGGCGGGAGGCAGCTCCTACAATGAGCAGTTCTTC

j_gene: TRBJ2-7
d_gene: -
abundance: -
len: 11
v_gene: TRBV30
CDR3aa: CAWSVLREINF
CDR3nt: TGTGCCTGGAGTGTACTGAGGGAGATAAACTTC

j_gene: TRBJ2-2
d_gene: TRBD1
abundance: -
len: 15
v_gene: TRBV9
CDR3aa: CASSAMGTVTGELFF
CDR3nt: TGTGCCAGCAGCGCGATGGGGACAGTCACCGGGGAGCTGTTTTTT

j_gene: TRBJ2-5
d_gene: TRBD1
abundance: once
len: 16
v_gene: TRBV6-6
CDR3aa: CASRPPRDRGRETQYF
CDR3nt: TGTGCCAGCAGACCCCCCCGGGACAGGGGGCGAGAGACCCAGTACTTC

j_gene: TRBJ2-7
d_gene: -
abundance: -
len: 13
v_gene: TRBV19
CDR3aa: CASSLGQSGEQYF
CDR3nt: TGTGCCAGTAGTCTTGGACAGTCTGGGGAGCAGTACTTC

j_gene: TRBJ2-7
d_gene: TRBD2
abundance: -
len: 16
v_gene: TRBV5-1
CDR3aa: CASSLGWVAGGYEQYF
CDR3nt: TGCGCCAGCAGCTTGGGTTGGGTAGCGGGAGGTTACGAGCAGTACTTC

j_gene: TRBJ1-1
d_gene: -
abundance: -
len: 15
v_gene: TRBV28
CDR3aa: CASLKGGKMNTEAFF
CDR3nt: TGTGCCAGCCTAAAGGGAGGGAAAATGAACACTGAAGCTTTCTTT

j_gene: TRBJ2-7
d_gene: -
abundance: few
len: 16
v_gene: TRBV4-3
CDR3aa: CASSQPRRKSSYEQYF
CDR3nt: TGCGCCAGCAGCCAACCTAGAAGGAAGAGCTCCTACGAGCAGTACTTC

j_gene: TRBJ2-5
d_gene: -
abundance: -
len: 14
v_gene: TRBV11-2
CDR3aa: CASSLNQAVETQYF
CDR3nt: TGTGCCAGCAGCTTAAATCAGGCTGTCGAGACCCAGTACTTC

j_gene: TRBJ2-1
d_gene: -
abundance: -
len: 14
v_gene: TRBV28
CDR3aa: CASFGGGPYNEQFF
CDR3nt: TGTGCCAGCTTCGGCGGGGGCCCTTACAATGAGCAGTTCTTC

j_gene: TRBJ1-1
d_gene: -
abundance: -
len: 15
v_gene: TRBV5-1
CDR3aa: CASSPETGMNTEAFF
CDR3nt: TGCGCCAGCAGCCCGGAGACGGGGATGAACACTGAAGCTTTCTTT

j_gene: TRBJ2-1
d_gene: -
abundance: -
len: 18
v_gene: TRBV7-3
CDR3aa: CASSLIGSGLSSYNEQFF
CDR3nt: TGTGCCAGCAGCTTAATTGGGAGCGGCCTATCCTCCTACAATGAGCAGTTCTTC

j_gene: TRBJ2-1
d_gene: -
abundance: -
len: 13
v_gene: TRBV24-1
CDR3aa: CATSEDYSDEQFF
CDR3nt: TGTGCCACCAGTGAGGACTATTCCGATGAGCAGTTCTTC

j_gene: TRBJ2-6
d_gene: -
abundance: -
len: 16
v_gene: TRBV5-1
CDR3aa: CASSDPGGAGANVLTF
CDR3nt: TGCGCCAGCAGCGACCCCGGGGGAGCTGGGGCCAACGTCCTGACTTTC

j_gene: TRBJ1-3
d_gene: TRBD1
abundance: -
len: 17
v_gene: TRBV28
CDR3aa: CASSLLSYRGQGNTIYF
CDR3nt: TGTGCCAGCAGTTTGTTATCGTACAGGGGGCAAGGAAACACCATATATTTT

j_gene: TRBJ2-3
d_gene: -
abundance: -
len: 14
v_gene: TRBV25-1
CDR3aa: CASSEAGSTDTQYF
CDR3nt: TGTGCCAGCAGTGAAGCGGGAAGCACAGATACGCAGTATTTT

j_gene: TRBJ1-6
d_gene: -
abundance: many
len: 16
v_gene: TRBV4-1
CDR3aa: CASSQEVGHRGSPLHF
CDR3nt: TGCGCCAGCAGCCAAGAGGTGGGACACCGTGGGTCACCCCTCCACTTT

j_gene: TRBJ1-4
d_gene: TRBD1
abundance: -
len: 15
v_gene: TRBV5-6
CDR3aa: CASSETGIPNEKLFF
CDR3nt: TGTGCCAGCAGCGAGACAGGGATCCCTAATGAAAAACTGTTTTTT

j_gene: TRBJ2-6
d_gene: -
abundance: -
len: 18
v_gene: TRBV10-3
CDR3aa: CAISESRRGKTGANVLTF
CDR3nt: TGTGCCATCAGTGAGTCGAGGCGGGGAAAGACTGGGGCCAACGTCCTGACTTTC

j_gene: TRBJ1-1
d_gene: -
abundance: -
len: 16
v_gene: TRBV7-8
CDR3aa: CASSLARGPMNTEAFF
CDR3nt: TGTGCCAGCAGCTTAGCCCGGGGTCCCATGAACACTGAAGCTTTCTTT

j_gene: TRBJ1-6
d_gene: -
abundance: once
len: 15
v_gene: TRBV2
CDR3aa: CASSVSLNSGSPLHF
CDR3nt: TGTGCCAGCAGTGTATCCCTAAATAGTGGTTCACCCCTCCACTTT

j_gene: TRBJ2-3
d_gene: TRBD2
abundance: -
len: 15
v_gene: TRBV19
CDR3aa: CASSNSGSGTDTQYF
CDR3nt: TGTGCCAGTAGTAATAGCGGGAGTGGCACAGATACGCAGTATTTT

j_gene: TRBJ2-2
d_gene: -
abundance: -
len: 14
v_gene: TRBV6-2/TRBV6-3
CDR3aa: CASSSVRDTGELFF
CDR3nt: TGTGCCAGCAGTTCCGTACGGGACACCGGGGAGCTGTTTTTT

j_gene: TRBJ1-5
d_gene: -
abundance: -
len: 15
v_gene: TRBV19
CDR3aa: CASRQRGGSNQPQHF
CDR3nt: TGTGCCAGTAGACAAAGGGGGGGGAGCAATCAGCCCCAGCATTTT

j_gene: TRBJ2-2
d_gene: -
abundance: -
len: 14
v_gene: TRBV19
CDR3aa: CASSTDSITGELFF
CDR3nt: TGTGCCAGTAGTACGGACTCGATCACCGGGGAGCTGTTTTTT

j_gene: TRBJ2-5
d_gene: -
abundance: -
len: 14
v_gene: TRBV7-3
CDR3aa: CASSLQGSGETQYF
CDR3nt: TGTGCCAGCAGCTTGCAGGGATCAGGGGAGACCCAGTACTTC

j_gene: TRBJ2-1
d_gene: TRBD2
abundance: once
len: 16
v_gene: TRBV19
CDR3aa: CASSGEGLAGINEQFF
CDR3nt: TGTGCCAGTAGTGGGGAGGGACTAGCGGGCATAAATGAGCAGTTCTTC

j_gene: TRBJ2-1
d_gene: TRBD2
abundance: -
len: 15
v_gene: TRBV6-4
CDR3aa: CASSEGLAGDNEQFF
CDR3nt: TGTGCCAGCAGTGAGGGACTAGCGGGAGACAATGAGCAGTTCTTC

j_gene: TRBJ2-2
d_gene: TRBD1
abundance: -
len: 15
v_gene: TRBV27
CDR3aa: CASSWDRMNTGELFF
CDR3nt: TGTGCCAGCAGTTGGGACAGGATGAACACCGGGGAGCTGTTTTTT